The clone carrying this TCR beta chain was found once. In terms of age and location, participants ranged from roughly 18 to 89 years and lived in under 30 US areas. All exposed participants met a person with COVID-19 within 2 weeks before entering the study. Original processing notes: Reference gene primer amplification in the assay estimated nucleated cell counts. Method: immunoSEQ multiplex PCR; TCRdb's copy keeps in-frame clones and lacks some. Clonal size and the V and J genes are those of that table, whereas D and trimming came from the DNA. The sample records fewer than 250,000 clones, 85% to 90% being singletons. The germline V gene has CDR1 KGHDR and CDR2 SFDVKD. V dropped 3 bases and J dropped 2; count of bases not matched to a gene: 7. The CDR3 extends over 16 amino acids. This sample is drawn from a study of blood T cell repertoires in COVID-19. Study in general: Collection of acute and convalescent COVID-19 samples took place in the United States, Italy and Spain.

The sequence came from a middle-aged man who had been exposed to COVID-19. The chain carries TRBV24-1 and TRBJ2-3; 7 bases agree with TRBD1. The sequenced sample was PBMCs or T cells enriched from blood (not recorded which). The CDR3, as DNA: TGTGCCACCAGTGATCCGGGGACAGACTACACAGATACGCAGTATTTT. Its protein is CATSDPGTDYTDTQYF.